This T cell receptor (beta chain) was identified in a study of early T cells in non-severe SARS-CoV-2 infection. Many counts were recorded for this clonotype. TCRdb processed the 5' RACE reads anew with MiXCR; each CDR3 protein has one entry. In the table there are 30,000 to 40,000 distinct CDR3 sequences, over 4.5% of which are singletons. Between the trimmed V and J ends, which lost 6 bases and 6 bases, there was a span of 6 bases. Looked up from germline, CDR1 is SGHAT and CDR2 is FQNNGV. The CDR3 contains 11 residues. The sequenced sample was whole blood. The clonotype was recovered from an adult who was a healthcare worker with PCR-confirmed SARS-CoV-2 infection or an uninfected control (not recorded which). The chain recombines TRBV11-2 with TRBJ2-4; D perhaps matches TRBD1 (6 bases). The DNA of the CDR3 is TGTGCCAGCAGACAGGGAAACATTCAGTACTTC. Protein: CASRQGNIQYF.